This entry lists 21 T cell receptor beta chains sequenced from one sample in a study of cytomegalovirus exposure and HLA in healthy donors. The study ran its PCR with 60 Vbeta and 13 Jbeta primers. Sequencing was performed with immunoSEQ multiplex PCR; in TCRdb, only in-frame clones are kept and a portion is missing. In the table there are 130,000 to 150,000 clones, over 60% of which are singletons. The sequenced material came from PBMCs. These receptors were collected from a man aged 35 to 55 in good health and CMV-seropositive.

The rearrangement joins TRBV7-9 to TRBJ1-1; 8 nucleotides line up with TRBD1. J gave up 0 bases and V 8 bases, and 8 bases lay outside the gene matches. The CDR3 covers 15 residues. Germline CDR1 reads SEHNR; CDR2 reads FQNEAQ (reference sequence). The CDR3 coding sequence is TGTGCCAGCCGCCATCAGGGGGCGATGAACACTGAAGCTTTCTTT. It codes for CASRHQGAMNTEAFF. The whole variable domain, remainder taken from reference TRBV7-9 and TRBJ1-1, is DTGVSQNPRHKITKRGQNVTFRCDPISEHNRLYWYRQTLGQGPEFLTYFQNEAQLEKSRLLSDRFSAERPKGSFSTLEIQRTEQGDSAMYLCASRHQGAMNTEAFFGQGTRLTVV.

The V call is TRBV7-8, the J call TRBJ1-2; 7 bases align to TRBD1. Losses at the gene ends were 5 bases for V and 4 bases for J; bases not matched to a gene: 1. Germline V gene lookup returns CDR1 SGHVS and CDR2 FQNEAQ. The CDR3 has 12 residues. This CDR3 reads CASSDRAYGYTF. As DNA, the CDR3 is TGTGCCAGCAGCGACAGGGCCTATGGCTACACCTTC.

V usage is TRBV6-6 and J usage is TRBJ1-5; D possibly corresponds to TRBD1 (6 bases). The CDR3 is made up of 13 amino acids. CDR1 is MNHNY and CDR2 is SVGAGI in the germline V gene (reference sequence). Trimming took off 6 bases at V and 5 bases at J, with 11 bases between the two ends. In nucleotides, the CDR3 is TGTGCCAGCAGGCAGGGGATCGATCAGCCCCAGCATTTT. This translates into CASRQGIDQPQHF.

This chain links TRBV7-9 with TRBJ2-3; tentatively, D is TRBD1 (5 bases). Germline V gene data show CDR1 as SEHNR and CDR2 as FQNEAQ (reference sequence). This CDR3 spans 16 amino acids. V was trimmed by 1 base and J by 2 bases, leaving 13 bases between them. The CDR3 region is CASSLGGRGPTDTQYF. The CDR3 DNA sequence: TGTGCCAGCAGCTTAGGGGGCCGTGGGCCCACAGATACGCAGTATTTT.

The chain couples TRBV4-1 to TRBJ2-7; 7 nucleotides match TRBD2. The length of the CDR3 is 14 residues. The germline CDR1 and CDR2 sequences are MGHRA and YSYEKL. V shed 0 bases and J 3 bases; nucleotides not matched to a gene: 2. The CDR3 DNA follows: TGCGCCAGCAGCCAAGATCCGGGAGGCTACGAGCAGTACTTC. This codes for CASSQDPGGYEQYF.

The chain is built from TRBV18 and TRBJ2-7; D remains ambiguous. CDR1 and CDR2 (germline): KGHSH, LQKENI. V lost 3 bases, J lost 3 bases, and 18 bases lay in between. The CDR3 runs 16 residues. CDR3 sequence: CASSPMVGLDGYEQYF. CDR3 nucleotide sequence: TGTGCCAGCTCACCGATGGTTGGGCTCGACGGCTACGAGCAGTACTTC.

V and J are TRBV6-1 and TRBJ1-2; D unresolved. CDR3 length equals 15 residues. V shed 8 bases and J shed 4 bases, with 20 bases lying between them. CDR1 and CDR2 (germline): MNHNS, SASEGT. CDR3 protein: CASQMAVLASYGYTF. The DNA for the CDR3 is TGTGCCAGCCAGATGGCAGTGTTAGCTAGCTATGGCTACACCTTC.

CDR3 nucleotides: TGCGCCAGCAGCTTGGCACTAGCGGGAGTACAGTTCTTC. Protein product: CASSLALAGVQFF. The genes are TRBV5-1 and TRBJ2-1; 11 bases align to TRBD2. V trimming: 0 bases; J trimming: 13 bases; junction bases outside the gene matches: 3. The CDR3 length is 13 residues. Germline V lookup: CDR1 SGHRS, CDR2 YFSETQ.

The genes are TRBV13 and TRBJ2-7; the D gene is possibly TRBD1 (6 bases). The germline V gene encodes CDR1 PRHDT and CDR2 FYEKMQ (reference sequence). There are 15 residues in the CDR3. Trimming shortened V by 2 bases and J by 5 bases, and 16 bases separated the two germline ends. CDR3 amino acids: CASSLKTGQIHEQYF. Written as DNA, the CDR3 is TGTGCCAGCAGCTTAAAGACCGGACAGATCCACGAGCAGTACTTC.

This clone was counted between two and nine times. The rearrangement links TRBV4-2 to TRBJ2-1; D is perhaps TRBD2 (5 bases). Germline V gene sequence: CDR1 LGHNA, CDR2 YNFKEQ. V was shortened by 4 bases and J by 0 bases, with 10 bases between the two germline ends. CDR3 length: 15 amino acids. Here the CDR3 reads CASSRSASSYNEQFF. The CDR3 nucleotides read TGTGCCAGCAGCCGTAGCGCCAGCTCCTACAATGAGCAGTTCTTC.

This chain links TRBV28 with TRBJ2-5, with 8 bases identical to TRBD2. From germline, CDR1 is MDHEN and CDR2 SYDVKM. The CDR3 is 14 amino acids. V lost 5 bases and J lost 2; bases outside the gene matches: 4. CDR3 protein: CASSAVAGQETQYF. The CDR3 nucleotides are TGTGCCAGCAGTGCCGTAGCGGGACAAGAGACCCAGTACTTC.

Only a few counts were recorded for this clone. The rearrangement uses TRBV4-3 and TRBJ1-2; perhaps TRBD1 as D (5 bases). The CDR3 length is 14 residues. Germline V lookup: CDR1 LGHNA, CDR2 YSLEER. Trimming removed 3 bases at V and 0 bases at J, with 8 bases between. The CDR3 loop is CASSQGPTNYGYTF. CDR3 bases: TGCGCCAGCAGCCAGGGGCCCACTAACTATGGCTACACCTTC.

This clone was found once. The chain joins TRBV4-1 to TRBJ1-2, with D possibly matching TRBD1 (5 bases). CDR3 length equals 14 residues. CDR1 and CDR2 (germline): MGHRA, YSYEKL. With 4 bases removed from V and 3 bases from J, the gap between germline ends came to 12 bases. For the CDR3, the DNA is TGCGCCAGCAGCCTAACCTTAGGGGACTATGGCTACACCTTC. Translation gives CASSLTLGDYGYTF.

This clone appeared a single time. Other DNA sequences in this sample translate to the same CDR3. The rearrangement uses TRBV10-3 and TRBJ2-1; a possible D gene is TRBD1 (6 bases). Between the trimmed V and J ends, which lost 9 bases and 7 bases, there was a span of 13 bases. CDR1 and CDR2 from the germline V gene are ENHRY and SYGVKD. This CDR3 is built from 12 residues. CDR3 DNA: TGTGCCATTCGCAGGGGATCGAATGAGCAGTTCTTC. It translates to CAIRRGSNEQFF.

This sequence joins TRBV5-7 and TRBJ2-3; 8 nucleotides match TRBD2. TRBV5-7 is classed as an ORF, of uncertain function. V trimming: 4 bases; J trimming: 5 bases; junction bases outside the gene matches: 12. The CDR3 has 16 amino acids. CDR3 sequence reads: CASSPIPGTSLDTQYF. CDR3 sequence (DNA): TGTGCCAGCAGCCCCATCCCCGGGACTAGTTTAGATACGCAGTATTTT.

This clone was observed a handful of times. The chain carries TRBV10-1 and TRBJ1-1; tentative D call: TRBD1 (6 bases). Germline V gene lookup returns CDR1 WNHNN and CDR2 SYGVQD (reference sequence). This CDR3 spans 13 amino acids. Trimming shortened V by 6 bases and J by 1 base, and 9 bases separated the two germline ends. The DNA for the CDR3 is TGCGCCAGCAGCAGGGGACGGAACACTGAAGCTTTCTTT. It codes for CASSRGRNTEAFF.

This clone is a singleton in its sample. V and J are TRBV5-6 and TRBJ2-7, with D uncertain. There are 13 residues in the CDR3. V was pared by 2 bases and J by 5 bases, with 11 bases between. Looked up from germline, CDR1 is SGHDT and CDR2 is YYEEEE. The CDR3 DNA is TGTGCCAGCAGCTTATCCCTTGGCCACGAGCAGTACTTC. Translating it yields CASSLSLGHEQYF.

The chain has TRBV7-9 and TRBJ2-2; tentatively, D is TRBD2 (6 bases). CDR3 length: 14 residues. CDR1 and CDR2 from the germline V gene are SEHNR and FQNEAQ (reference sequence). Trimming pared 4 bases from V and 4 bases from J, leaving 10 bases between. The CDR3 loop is CASSWDSFTGELFF. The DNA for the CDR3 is TGTGCCAGCAGCTGGGACTCGTTCACCGGGGAGCTGTTTTTT. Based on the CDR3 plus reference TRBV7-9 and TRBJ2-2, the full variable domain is DTGVSQNPRHKITKRGQNVTFRCDPISEHNRLYWYRQTLGQGPEFLTYFQNEAQLEKSRLLSDRFSAERPKGSFSTLEIQRTEQGDSAMYLCASSWDSFTGELFFGEGSRLTVL.

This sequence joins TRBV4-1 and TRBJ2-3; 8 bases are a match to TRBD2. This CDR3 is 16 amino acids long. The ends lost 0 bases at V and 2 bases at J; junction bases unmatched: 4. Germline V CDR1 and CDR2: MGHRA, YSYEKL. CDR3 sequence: CASSQDVAGLTDTQYF. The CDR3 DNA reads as TGCGCCAGCAGCCAAGACGTAGCGGGGCTCACAGATACGCAGTATTTT.

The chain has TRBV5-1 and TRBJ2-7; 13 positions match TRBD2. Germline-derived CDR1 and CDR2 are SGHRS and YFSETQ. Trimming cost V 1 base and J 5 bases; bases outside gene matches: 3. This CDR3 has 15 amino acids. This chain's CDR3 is CASSLRTSGSNEQYF. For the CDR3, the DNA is TGCGCCAGCAGCTTGCGGACTAGCGGGAGCAACGAGCAGTACTTC.

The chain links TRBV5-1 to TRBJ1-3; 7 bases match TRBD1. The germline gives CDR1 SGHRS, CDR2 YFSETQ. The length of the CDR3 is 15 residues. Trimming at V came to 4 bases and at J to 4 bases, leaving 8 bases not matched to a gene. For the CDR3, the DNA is TGCGCCAGCAGCCCTCTACAGGGGCACGGAAACACCATATATTTT. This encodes CASSPLQGHGNTIYF.